These T cell receptor beta chains were read from a single sample in a study of identical twins. A single record per CDR3 protein comes from TCRdb applying MiXCR to the 5' RACE reads. The sample shows 1.5 million to 2 million distinct CDR3 sequences, about 30% of them seen only once. Sequenced: cord blood. The receptors derive from a newborn girl in good health. CDR3s leave out the opening cysteine and the closing phenylalanine or tryptophan. Each record gives: D gene, V gene, CDR3 protein. The D gene is left open where the match is weak.

D gene: -
V gene: TRBV20-1
CDR3 protein: SANPDRMYGYT

D gene: -
V gene: TRBV28
CDR3 protein: ASSPVREVYEQY

D gene: -
V gene: TRBV10-3
CDR3 protein: AISAQDYEQY

D gene: -
V gene: TRBV3-1
CDR3 protein: ASSQVRGLIQY

D gene: -
V gene: TRBV5-1
CDR3 protein: ASSTGTGHGVGYT

D gene: -
V gene: TRBV7-2
CDR3 protein: ASSLAGGAGQPQH

D gene: -
V gene: TRBV28
CDR3 protein: ASGRTGQY

D gene: TRBD2
V gene: TRBV20-1
CDR3 protein: SAPLAGGSYNEQF

D gene: TRBD1
V gene: TRBV4-2
CDR3 protein: ASSRRGDRGQGDIQY

D gene: -
V gene: TRBV3-1
CDR3 protein: ASSLGPRSEKLF

D gene: -
V gene: TRBV4-2
CDR3 protein: ASRRDPVGEQY

D gene: TRBD2
V gene: TRBV7-9
CDR3 protein: ASSFGGSDNEQY

D gene: -
V gene: TRBV29-1
CDR3 protein: SVFPPSGTYNEQF

D gene: TRBD2
V gene: TRBV9
CDR3 protein: ASSIWTSGSPDTQY

D gene: -
V gene: TRBV11-2
CDR3 protein: ASSVTLTDTQY

D gene: TRBD2
V gene: TRBV5-1
CDR3 protein: ASSWGLAGVGRTEQF

D gene: -
V gene: TRBV9
CDR3 protein: ASSDVGAIGEGIQY

D gene: TRBD1
V gene: TRBV7-7
CDR3 protein: ASSPRTGGGTGELF

D gene: -
V gene: TRBV11-2
CDR3 protein: ASSSRERYSYNEQF

D gene: -
V gene: TRBV7-2
CDR3 protein: ASSLRLGGVRLDTQY

D gene: TRBD1
V gene: TRBV5-1
CDR3 protein: ASSLELGTVNTEAF

D gene: -
V gene: TRBV6-2/TRBV6-3
CDR3 protein: ASSYGGGAQY

D gene: TRBD1
V gene: TRBV19
CDR3 protein: ASSTGGSTEAF

D gene: -
V gene: TRBV7-2
CDR3 protein: ASSLERQYNEQF

D gene: TRBD2
V gene: TRBV4-2
CDR3 protein: ASSQDASGRFYEQY

D gene: -
V gene: TRBV21-1
CDR3 protein: PFEGQPQH

D gene: -
V gene: TRBV20-1
CDR3 protein: SASGQGWQETQY

D gene: TRBD2
V gene: TRBV13
CDR3 protein: ASSLDRGLAGQETQY

D gene: TRBD1
V gene: TRBV13
CDR3 protein: ASSSDRGSVYGYT

D gene: TRBD1
V gene: TRBV19
CDR3 protein: ASTQQGSGNTEAF

D gene: -
V gene: TRBV28
CDR3 protein: AVDRPYEQY

D gene: -
V gene: TRBV12-3/TRBV12-4
CDR3 protein: ASSLQMHRADYGYT